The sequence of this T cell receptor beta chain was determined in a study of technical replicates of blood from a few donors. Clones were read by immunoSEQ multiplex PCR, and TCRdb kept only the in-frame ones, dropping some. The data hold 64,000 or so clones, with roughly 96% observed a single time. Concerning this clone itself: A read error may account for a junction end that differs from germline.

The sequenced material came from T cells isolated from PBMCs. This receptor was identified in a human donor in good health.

DNA for the CDR3: TGTGCTAGCAGCAAAGGACTACACACAGATACGCAGTATTTT. The encoded protein is CASSKGLHTDTQYF. The rearrangement uses TRBV7-7 and TRBJ2-3; a weak D match, TRBD2 (6 bases). Germline V gene sequence: CDR1 SSHAT, CDR2 FNYEAQ (reference sequence). The CDR3 spans 14 residues. The whole variable domain, remainder taken from reference TRBV7-7 and TRBJ2-3, is GAGVSQSPRYKVTKRGQDVTLRCDPISSHATLYWYQQALGQGPEFLTYFNYEAQPDKSGLPSDRFSAERPEGSISTLTIQRTEQRDSAMYRCASSKGLHTDTQYFGPGTRLTVL.